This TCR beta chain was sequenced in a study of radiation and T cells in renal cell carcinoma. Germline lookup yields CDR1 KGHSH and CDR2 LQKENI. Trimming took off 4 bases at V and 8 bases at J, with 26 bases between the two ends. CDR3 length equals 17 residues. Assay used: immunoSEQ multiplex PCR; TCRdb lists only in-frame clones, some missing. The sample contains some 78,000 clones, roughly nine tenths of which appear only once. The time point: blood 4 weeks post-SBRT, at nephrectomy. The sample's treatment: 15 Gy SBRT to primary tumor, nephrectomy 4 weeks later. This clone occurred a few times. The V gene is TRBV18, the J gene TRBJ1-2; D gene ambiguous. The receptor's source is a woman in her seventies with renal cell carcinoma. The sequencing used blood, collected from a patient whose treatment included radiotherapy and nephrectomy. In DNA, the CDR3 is TGTGCCAGCTCACGTGCGGAGACATTAGCCCTAAGGGAAGGCTACACCTTC. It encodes CASSRAETLALREGYTF.